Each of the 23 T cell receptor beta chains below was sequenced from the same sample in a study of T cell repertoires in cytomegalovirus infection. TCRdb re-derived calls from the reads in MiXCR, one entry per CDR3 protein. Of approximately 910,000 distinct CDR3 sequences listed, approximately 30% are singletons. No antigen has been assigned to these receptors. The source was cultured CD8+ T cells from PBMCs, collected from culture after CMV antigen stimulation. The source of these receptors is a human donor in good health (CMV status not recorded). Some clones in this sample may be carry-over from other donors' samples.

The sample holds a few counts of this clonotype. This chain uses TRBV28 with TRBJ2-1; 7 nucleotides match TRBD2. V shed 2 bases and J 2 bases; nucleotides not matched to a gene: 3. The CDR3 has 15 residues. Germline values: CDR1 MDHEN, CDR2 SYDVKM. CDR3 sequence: CASSLTGRTYNEQFF. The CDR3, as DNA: TGTGCCAGCAGTTTAACCGGGAGGACCTACAATGAGCAGTTCTTC.

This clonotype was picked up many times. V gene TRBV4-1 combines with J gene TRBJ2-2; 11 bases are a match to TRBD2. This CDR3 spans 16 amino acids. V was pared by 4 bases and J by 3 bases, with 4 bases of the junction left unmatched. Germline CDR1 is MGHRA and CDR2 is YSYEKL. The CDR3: CASSLSGGADTGELFF. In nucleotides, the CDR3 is TGCGCCAGCAGCCTTAGCGGGGGGGCGGACACCGGGGAGCTGTTTTTT.

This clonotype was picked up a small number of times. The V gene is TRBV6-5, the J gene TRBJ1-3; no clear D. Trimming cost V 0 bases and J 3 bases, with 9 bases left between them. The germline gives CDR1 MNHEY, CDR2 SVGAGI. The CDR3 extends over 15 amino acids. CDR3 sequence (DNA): TGTGCCAGCAGTTACTCGATCCGGGTTGGAAACACCATATATTTT. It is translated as CASSYSIRVGNTIYF.

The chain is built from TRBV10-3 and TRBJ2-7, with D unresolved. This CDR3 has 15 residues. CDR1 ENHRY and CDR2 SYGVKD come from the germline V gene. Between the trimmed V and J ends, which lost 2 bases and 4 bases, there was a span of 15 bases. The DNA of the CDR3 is TGTGCCATCAGTGAGCCCGAGTTAGGACCTTACGAGCAGTACTTC. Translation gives CAISEPELGPYEQYF.

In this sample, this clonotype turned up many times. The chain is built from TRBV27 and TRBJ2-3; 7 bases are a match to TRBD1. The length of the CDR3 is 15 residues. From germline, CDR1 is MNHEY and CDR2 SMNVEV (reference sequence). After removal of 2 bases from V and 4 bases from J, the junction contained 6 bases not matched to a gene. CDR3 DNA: TGTGCCAGCAGTTTACTCTCGGACAGGCCAGATACGCAGTATTTT. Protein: CASSLLSDRPDTQYF.

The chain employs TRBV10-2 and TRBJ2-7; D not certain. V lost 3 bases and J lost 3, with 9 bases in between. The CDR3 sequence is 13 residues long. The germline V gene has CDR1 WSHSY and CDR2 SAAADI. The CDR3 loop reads CASSDRVNYEQYV. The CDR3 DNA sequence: TGCGCCAGCAGTGACAGAGTTAACTACGAGCAGTACGTC.

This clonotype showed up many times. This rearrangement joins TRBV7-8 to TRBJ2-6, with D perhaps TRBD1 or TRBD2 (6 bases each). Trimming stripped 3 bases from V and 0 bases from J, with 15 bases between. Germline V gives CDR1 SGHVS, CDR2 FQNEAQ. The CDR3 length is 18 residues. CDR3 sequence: CASSLVARGGSGANVLTF. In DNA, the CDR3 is TGTGCCAGCAGCTTGGTCGCCAGGGGAGGCTCTGGGGCCAACGTCCTGACTTTC.

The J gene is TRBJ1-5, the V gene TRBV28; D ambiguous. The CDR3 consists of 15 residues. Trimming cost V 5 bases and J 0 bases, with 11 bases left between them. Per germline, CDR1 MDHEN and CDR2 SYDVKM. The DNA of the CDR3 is TGTGCCAGCAGTGCGCGCGGAGATAGCAATCAGCCCCAGCATTTT. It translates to CASSARGDSNQPQHF.

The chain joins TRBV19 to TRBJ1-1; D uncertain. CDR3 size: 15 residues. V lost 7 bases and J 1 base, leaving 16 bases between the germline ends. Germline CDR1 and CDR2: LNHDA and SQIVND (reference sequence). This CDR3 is CASTSRRAPNTEAFF. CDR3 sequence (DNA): TGTGCCAGTACGTCGCGGCGGGCACCGAACACTGAAGCTTTCTTT.

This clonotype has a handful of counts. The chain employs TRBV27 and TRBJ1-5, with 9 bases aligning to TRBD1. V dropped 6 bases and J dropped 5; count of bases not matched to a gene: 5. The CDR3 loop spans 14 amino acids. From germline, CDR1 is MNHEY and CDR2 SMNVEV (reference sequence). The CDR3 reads CASSPRTGDQPQHF. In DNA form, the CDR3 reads TGTGCCAGCAGCCCCCGGACAGGGGATCAGCCCCAGCATTTT.

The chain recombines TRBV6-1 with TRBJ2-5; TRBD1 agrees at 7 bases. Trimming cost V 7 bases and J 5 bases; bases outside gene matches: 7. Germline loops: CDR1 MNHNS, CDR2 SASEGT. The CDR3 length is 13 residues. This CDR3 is CASMKGRGETQYF. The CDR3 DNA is TGTGCCAGCATGAAGGGCAGGGGGGAGACCCAGTACTTC.

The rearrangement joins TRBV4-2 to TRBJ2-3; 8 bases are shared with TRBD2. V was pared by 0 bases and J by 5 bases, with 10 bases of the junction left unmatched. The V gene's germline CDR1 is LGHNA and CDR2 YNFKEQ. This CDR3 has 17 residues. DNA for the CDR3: TGTGCCAGCAGCCAAGATCAGAACGGGGGGGCGGGAGATACGCAGTATTTT. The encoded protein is CASSQDQNGGAGDTQYF.

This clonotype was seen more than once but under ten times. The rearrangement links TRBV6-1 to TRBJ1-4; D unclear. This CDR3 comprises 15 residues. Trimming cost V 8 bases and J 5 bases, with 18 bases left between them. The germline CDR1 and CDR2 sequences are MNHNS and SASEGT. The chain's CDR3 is CASSTSTHTNEKLFF. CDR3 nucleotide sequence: TGTGCCAGCTCGACGTCGACCCATACGAATGAAAAACTGTTTTTT.

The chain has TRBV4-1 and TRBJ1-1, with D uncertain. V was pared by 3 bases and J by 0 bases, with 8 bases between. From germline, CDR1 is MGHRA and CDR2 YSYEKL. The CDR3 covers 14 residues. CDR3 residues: CASSQSEMNTEAFF. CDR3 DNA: TGCGCCAGCAGCCAGAGTGAGATGAACACTGAAGCTTTCTTT.

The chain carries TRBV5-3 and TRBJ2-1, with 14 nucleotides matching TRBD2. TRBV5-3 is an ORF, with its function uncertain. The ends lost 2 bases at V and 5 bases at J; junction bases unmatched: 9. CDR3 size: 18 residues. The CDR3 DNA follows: TGTGCCAGAAGCTTATTTGGACTAGCGGGGGGCTTAGACAATGAGCAGTTCTTC. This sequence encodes CARSLFGLAGGLDNEQFF.

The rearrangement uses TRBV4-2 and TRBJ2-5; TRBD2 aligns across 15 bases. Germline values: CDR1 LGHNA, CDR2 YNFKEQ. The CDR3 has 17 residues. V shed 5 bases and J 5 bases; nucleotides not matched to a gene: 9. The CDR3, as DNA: TGTGCCAGCAGCTCCCGGACTAGCGGGGGGGCCGAGGAGACCCAGTACTTC. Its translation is CASSSRTSGGAEETQYF.

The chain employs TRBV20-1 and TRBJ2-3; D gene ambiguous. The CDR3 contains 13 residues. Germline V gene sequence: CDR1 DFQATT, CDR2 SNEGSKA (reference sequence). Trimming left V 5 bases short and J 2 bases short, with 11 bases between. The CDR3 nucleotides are TGCAGTGCTCTTTTCGGCCTCACAGATACGCAGTATTTT. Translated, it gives CSALFGLTDTQYF.

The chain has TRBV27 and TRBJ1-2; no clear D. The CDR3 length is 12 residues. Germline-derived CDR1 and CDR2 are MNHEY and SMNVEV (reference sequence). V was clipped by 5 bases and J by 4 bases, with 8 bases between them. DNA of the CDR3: TGTGCCAGCAGTACTCCCGGCTATGGCTACACCTTC. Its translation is CASSTPGYGYTF.

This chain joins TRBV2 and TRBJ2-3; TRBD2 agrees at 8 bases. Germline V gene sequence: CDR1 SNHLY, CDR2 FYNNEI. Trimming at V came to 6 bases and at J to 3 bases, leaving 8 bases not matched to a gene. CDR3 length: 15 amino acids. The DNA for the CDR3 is TGTGCCAGCAGCCAAGGGACTAGTTGGACAGATACGCAGTATTTT. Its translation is CASSQGTSWTDTQYF.

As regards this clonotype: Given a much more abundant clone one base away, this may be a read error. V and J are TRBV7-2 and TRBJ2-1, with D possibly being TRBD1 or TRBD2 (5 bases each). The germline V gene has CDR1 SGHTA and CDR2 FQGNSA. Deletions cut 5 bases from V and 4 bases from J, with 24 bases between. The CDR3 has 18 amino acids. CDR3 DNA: TGTGCCAGCAGCCCGGAACAGAAAAATAGAGGGGATTACAATGAGCAGTTCTTC. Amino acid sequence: CASSPEQKNRGDYNEQFF.

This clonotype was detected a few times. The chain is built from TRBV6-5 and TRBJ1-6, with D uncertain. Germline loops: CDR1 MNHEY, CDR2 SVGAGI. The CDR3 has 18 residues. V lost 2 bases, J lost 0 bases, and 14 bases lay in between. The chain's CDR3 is CASSYVVPISSYNSPLHF. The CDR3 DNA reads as TGTGCCAGCAGTTACGTGGTTCCCATTAGCTCCTATAATTCACCCCTCCACTTT.

CDR3 bases: TGTGCCAGCAGTGAAGTTGGGACAGGGAGCAACAATCAGCCCCAGCATTTT. Translation: CASSEVGTGSNNQPQHF. The chain is built from TRBV6-1 and TRBJ1-5; 9 bases match TRBD1. In germline, CDR1 is MNHNS, CDR2 SASEGT. The CDR3 is 17 amino acids. With 1 base clipped from V and 3 bases from J, the junction kept 7 bases outside the gene matches.

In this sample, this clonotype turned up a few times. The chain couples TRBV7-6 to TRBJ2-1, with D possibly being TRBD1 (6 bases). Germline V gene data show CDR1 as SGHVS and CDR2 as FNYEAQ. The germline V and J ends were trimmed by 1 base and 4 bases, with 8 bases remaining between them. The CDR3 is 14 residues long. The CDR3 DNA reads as TGTGCCAGCAGCTTAGGGGGGCATTACAATGAGCAGTTCTTC. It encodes CASSLGGHYNEQFF.